A few counts support the clone carrying this T cell receptor beta chain. Construction of the TCRbeta library involved unique molecular identifiers. Via MiXCR, TCRdb re-called the PCR reads, giving one row per CDR3 protein. The data show hundreds of thousands of distinct CDR3 sequences, with approximately 15% seen just once and approximately 1% held by the top ten. This sample was taken from a study of T-cell reconstitution after alpha-beta-depleted transplantation in children. The CDR3 is 15 residues long. The germline V gene has CDR1 DFQATT and CDR2 SNEGSKA (reference sequence). Trimming removed 5 bases from V and 7 bases from J, with 21 bases in between.

Material: PBMCs from the stem cell graft donor, obtained from the stem cell graft. This TCR was recovered from a human donor who donated a stem cell graft to a child with acute myeloid leukemia. The rearrangement uses TRBV20-1 and TRBJ2-1, with D perhaps assigned TRBD1 or TRBD2 (6 bases each). CDR3 region: CSALRPSGARNEQFF. In DNA, the CDR3 is TGCAGTGCTCTCAGGCCCTCGGGGGCGAGGAATGAGCAGTTCTTC.